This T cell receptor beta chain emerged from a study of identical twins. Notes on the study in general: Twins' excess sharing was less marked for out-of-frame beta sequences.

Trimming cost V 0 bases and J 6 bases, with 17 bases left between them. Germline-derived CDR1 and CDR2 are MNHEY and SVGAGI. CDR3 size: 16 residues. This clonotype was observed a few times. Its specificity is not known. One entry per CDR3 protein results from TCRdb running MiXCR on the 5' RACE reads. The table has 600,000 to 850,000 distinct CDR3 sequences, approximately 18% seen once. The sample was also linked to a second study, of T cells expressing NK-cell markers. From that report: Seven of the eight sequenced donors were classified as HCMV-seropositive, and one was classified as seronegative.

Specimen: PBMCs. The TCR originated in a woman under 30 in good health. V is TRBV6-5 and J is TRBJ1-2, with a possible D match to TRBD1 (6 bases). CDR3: CASSYSRYRERNGYTF. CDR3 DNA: TGTGCCAGCAGTTACTCGAGGTACAGGGAAAGGAATGGCTACACCTTC.